This paragraph reports one T cell receptor beta chain. Its antigen target is currently unknown. Per-nucleotide qualities are absent, and no much larger clonotype sits a single base away. This specimen belongs to a study of cytomegalovirus exposure and HLA in healthy donors (dated by TCRdb to between 2016 and 2019). Notes on the research overall: In an earlier analysis of 587 of the donors, 276 Gb of sequence data and 120 million or so unique TCR beta sequences from some 170 million T cells were reported. An early release covering roughly 640 HLA-typed donors comprised about 320 gigabases of sequencing data and 85 million or so unique TCR sequences. Among the 398 genotyped donors, under 90% belonged to the genetic ancestry cluster associated with self-reported Caucasian donors. The study was designed to test whether signatures of past pathogen exposure could be identified by cataloging public T cell receptors. The study used immunosequencing to profile the T cell repertoires of several hundred subjects and linked those repertoires to cytomegalovirus serostatus. Along with the roughly 700-subject first cohort, a separate validation cohort of over a hundred different subjects was used. The study combined high-throughput TCR immunosequencing, statistical association of individual TCRs with disease status, and machine learning to predict cytomegalovirus infection status. In a later analysis, previously published TCR beta repertoires from hundreds of donors were re-analyzed and high-resolution HLA genotyping was added so that TCR occurrence patterns could be studied. In the later analysis, no new phenotypic data were used to find candidate immune exposures; instead, reliance was placed on TCR beta sequences and their occurrence across donors. An earlier analysis of 500 to 750 of the donors applied high-throughput TCR beta sequencing to assess whether each TCR beta V gene segment acted as functional or pseudogenic. Donor age, sex, ethnicity and CMV serostatus were compiled alongside the repertoire data. Genome-wide SNP genotypes for about 65% of the 666 donors were used in a later genetic analysis, which treated that subset as a discovery cohort. All discovery cohort repertoires had been generated on a single sequencing platform. HLA typing included class I and class II loci at four-digit resolution. The number of donors typed differed by locus, with about 629-640 for A, B, C, DRB1 and DQB1, roughly 520 for DQA1, 600 to 610 for DPA1, and some 470 for DPB1. About five DR-DQ haplotypes were handled as single units for association and clustering because linkage in the cohort was strong. Among around 400 genotyped donors of the cohort, an average of about 240,000 unique TCR beta nucleotide sequences were sequenced per donor, roughly 18% of them non-productive.

Library construction relied on the immunoSEQ multiplex PCR assay. For the multiplex PCR, a mixture combining 60 forward primers for TCR Vbeta segments and 13 reverse primers for TCR Jbeta segments was used. The CDR3 region of rearranged TCR beta genes was amplified from genomic DNA by a multiplex PCR assay. The Illumina HiSeq System was used to sequence the amplified TCR beta libraries as 87-base-pair reads. The authors processed their data as follows. In a later analysis, tens of millions of unique TCR beta chains were counted across the approximately 620 repertoires, and roughly 11 million of these chains were shared by at least two donors. Raw reads were error-corrected and collapsed into unique sequences with a nearest-neighbor algorithm that merged closely related sequences to remove PCR and sequencing errors. To assign V, D and J gene segments, CDR3 sequences were aligned to IMGT reference sequences. For a sequence to be retained, a match of at least six nucleotides was required to both a V gene segment and a J gene segment. A rearrangement was called productive if the CDR3 had no stop codons and remained in frame with V and J, and every other rearrangement was called non-productive. CDR3 was defined according to IMGT convention as the region running from the second conserved V-encoded cysteine to the conserved J-encoded phenylalanine. Sequences without an unambiguous match to a single V gene segment were excluded from the earlier analysis of about 600 of the donors. An earlier analysis of 587 of the donors called V segments functional above 56.7% productive rearrangements and segregating when the between-donor standard deviation exceeded 5%. To diagnose cytomegalovirus status from the catalog of TCR beta chain sequences, a statistical classification framework was built. In a later analysis, TCR nucleotide sequences were compared against IMGT/GENE-DB human TR gene sequences so that V and J genes could be assigned. Using the TCRdist pipeline, a later analysis assigned CDR3 sequences along with most-parsimonious VDJ recombination scenarios. A later analysis defined each TCR beta chain by its CDR3 amino acid sequence plus V-gene family, and excluded reads lacking a unique V-gene family. To address suspected cross-contamination and a sequencing artifact, a later analysis removed over 500 highly shared, low-generation-probability nucleotide sequences. For each public chain, a later analysis derived a clonal expansion index from normalized ranks of inferred template counts within each repertoire. A later analysis computed generation probabilities with a VDJ recombination model fitted to out-of-frame rearrangements, and checked the results against IGoR. In a later analysis, hypergeometric tests were used to score TCR-TCR, TCR-HLA and TCR-CMV co-occurrence, with a repertoire-size bias correction applied to TCR pairs. To estimate false discovery rates, a later analysis permuted the HLA or CMV assignments 20 times. In a later analysis, co-occurring TCRs were grouped using DBSCAN, with TCRdist sequence similarity added in when clustering inside HLA-allele-positive subsets. Repertoires with fewer than 30,000 or more than 120,000 public chains, plus five repertoires with anomalous nucleotide sharing, were excluded from co-occurrence clustering. TCRdb limited this immuneACCESS table to in-frame rearrangements with V and J called. A share of clones is missing; checked studies link under half to unresolved V genes, and the rest is unexplained. That table supplies the V and J calls and clone size; D and trimming were determined from the DNA. The sample table lists 120,000 to 150,000 clones, 75% to 80% of them with a count of one. The ten largest account for 1.7% of the sample.

The CDR3 measures 14 amino acids from cysteine to phenylalanine. Just CDR3 DNA is preserved here, 42 bases in frame from base 1. CDR1 and CDR2 were assigned from the germline V gene (reference sequence) as MNHNY and SVGAGI. The trim is 7 bases for V and 4 bases for J, with a gap of 11 bases between the germline ends. What the authors observed across the whole study: The classifier was reported to diagnose cytomegalovirus status with high specificity and sensitivity in both the original and validation cohorts. A later analysis associated 16,951 TCR beta sequences with specific HLA alleles at a false discovery rate of 0.05. In an earlier analysis of approximately 600 of the donors, most TCR beta V segments were observed in productive rearrangements about 87% or about 30% of the time, broadly matching IMGT annotations. Most TCR sequences were seen in very few donors, while some public TCRs were found in many individuals. The study gave a list of some 150 TCR beta chains associated with cytomegalovirus. Assigning TCR associations to individual alleles was difficult when HLA alleles, especially DR and DQ, strongly co-occurred. Compared with equally common non-associated chains, HLA-associated TCR beta chains in a later analysis were more clonally expanded and had lower generation probabilities. Immune exposure information for the cohort was limited to CMV serostatus. A later analysis reported that several top co-occurrence clusters appeared linked to parvovirus B19, influenza, CMV and Epstein-Barr virus. The authors suggested that the approach could potentially be generalized to other disease states and immunological phenotypes. Because HLA typing was unavailable for some donors at each locus, only the typed subset was used in association tests. Over 15 rarely observed V segments, including chromosome 9 orphons, were excluded from the earlier analysis of about 600 of the donors because counts were too low. In a later genetic analysis, a missense DCLRE1C variant was associated with V-gene and J-gene trimming of TCR beta chains, and the association was replicated in an independent cohort. According to a later analysis, most CMV-associated TCR beta chains appeared to be HLA-restricted, and the HLA associations seemed to be driven largely by CMV exposure. In a later genetic analysis, fewer N-insertions in productive TCRs were reported among donors in an Asian-associated ancestry cluster than the 666-donor mean. According to a later analysis, TCR association rates differed among HLA loci, with DRB1 alleles showing the most associated TCRs and HLA-C alleles showing the fewest. A further reported finding was that TCR beta sequences accurately predicted the HLA-A and HLA-B alleles for most subjects in the first cohort. This cohort had only TCR beta chains sequenced, and the lack of alpha or paired-chain data limited which features could be detected. The 87-base-pair reads could not distinguish some IMGT-functional V segments, including TRBV6-2 and TRBV6-3, so those segments were excluded. Linkage disequilibrium might explain the correlated functional status among segregating V segments, but an unknown experimental factor could not be ruled out. A cluster of highly shared sequence variants was judged likely to represent a technical artifact of the sequencing pipeline. A few of the identified cytomegalovirus-associated TCR beta chains were confirmed in vitro to be specific for cytomegalovirus antigens. Sequencing depth was assumed to be roughly uniform across donors in the presence/absence analyses, though that assumption may not hold.

The cohort comprised hundreds of healthy bone marrow donors. Cohort members were all nominally healthy when sampled, although unrecorded immune exposures were likely present. The donor tested CMV seronegative and was one of the 352 seronegative cohort members. A peripheral blood sample was collected from each donor, and TCR beta sequencing was performed on peripheral blood mononuclear cells. The Qiagen DNeasy Blood Extraction Kit was used to extract genomic DNA from the blood cell samples. The specimen was PBMCs. The sequence is built from TRBV6-6 and TRBJ1-6; the D gene is not confidently resolved. This receptor was obtained from a woman younger than 45 in good health and CMV-seronegative. In nucleotides, the sequence is TGTGCCAGCACCGGGGAACTTTATAATTCACCCCTCCACTTT. The translation is CASTGELYNSPLHF.